Following are 26 T cell receptor beta chains from one sample sequenced in a study of blood T cell repertoires in COVID-19. The assay was immunoSEQ multiplex PCR, and TCRdb's table has in-frame clones only and misses some. The top ten hold roughly 8% of the sample, which has some 320,000 clones, approximately 89% seen once. The sequenced material came from peripheral blood. The source of these receptors is a woman aged 50 to 65 who had recovered from COVID-19.

Worth noting for this clone: Other DNA sequences in this specimen translate into the identical CDR3. This chain links TRBV5-6 with TRBJ1-5; a possible D gene is TRBD1 (5 bases). The germline CDR1 and CDR2 sequences are SGHDT and YYEEEE. Trimming pared 0 bases from V and 5 bases from J, leaving 12 bases between. The CDR3 extends over 15 amino acids. The CDR3 here is CASSLGQLRHQPQHF. The CDR3 DNA sequence: TGTGCCAGCAGCTTGGGACAGTTACGCCATCAGCCCCAGCATTTT.

The chain has TRBV9 and TRBJ2-3; D may be TRBD2 (6 bases). Germline V lookup: CDR1 SGDLS, CDR2 YYNGEE. CDR3 size: 14 residues. V lost 5 bases and J 0 bases, leaving 10 bases between the germline ends. The CDR3 sequence: CASSTTSSTDTQYF. CDR3 sequence (DNA): TGTGCCAGCAGTACGACTAGTAGCACAGATACGCAGTATTTT.

The chain has TRBV5-5 and TRBJ1-4; no firm D call. This CDR3 is 13 amino acids long. Germline CDR1 reads SGHKS; CDR2 reads YYEKEE (reference sequence). V gave up 6 bases and J gave up 13 bases, with 19 bases separating them. CDR3 nucleotides: TGTGCCAGCACCCCCGAGCTTGCAGGAGGACTGTTTTTT. This encodes CASTPELAGGLFF.

J is TRBJ2-7 and V is TRBV6-2 or TRBV6-3; D gene unclear. V lost 0 bases and J 4 bases, leaving 7 bases between the germline ends. The length of the CDR3 is 13 residues. Germline V gene data show CDR1 as MNHEY and CDR2 as SVGEGT. CDR3 sequence reads: CASSYSSYYEQYF. CDR3 DNA: TGTGCCAGCAGTTACTCGAGCTATTACGAGCAGTACTTC.

The chain employs TRBV7-8 and TRBJ2-6; D possibly corresponds to TRBD1 (5 bases). V was shortened by 5 bases and J by 0 bases, with 8 bases between the two germline ends. Germline assignment: CDR1 SGHVS and CDR2 FQNEAQ. CDR3 length equals 15 residues. CDR3 protein: CASSHRFSGANVLTF. CDR3 coding DNA: TGTGCCAGCAGCCACAGGTTCTCTGGGGCCAACGTCCTGACTTTC. Based on the CDR3 plus reference TRBV7-8 and TRBJ2-6, the full variable domain is GAGVSQSPRYKVAKRGQDVALRCDPISGHVSLFWYQQALGQGPEFLTYFQNEAQLDKSGLPSDRFFAERPEGSVSTLKIQRTQQEDSAVYLCASSHRFSGANVLTFGAGSRLTVL.

The chain employs TRBV28 and TRBJ2-7; TRBD1 might be the D (6 bases). Germline V gene lookup returns CDR1 MDHEN and CDR2 SYDVKM. Trimming removed 1 base from V and 0 bases from J, with 10 bases in between. The CDR3 sequence is 15 residues long. In DNA, the CDR3 is TGTGCCAGCAGTTTATCAGGGGACCACTCCTACGAGCAGTACTTC. Amino acid sequence: CASSLSGDHSYEQYF.

V gene TRBV18 combines with J gene TRBJ1-2, with D possibly being TRBD1 (5 bases). The V end lost 3 bases, the J end lost 4 bases, and 9 bases lay between the germline ends. From germline, CDR1 is KGHSH and CDR2 LQKENI. The CDR3 sequence is 13 residues long. The CDR3 loop reads CASSPDKTYGYTF. The CDR3 nucleotides are TGTGCCAGCTCACCGGACAAGACCTATGGCTACACCTTC.

The chain has TRBV6-5 and TRBJ2-1, with 10 bases that match TRBD1. CDR3 length: 15 residues. V was pared by 6 bases and J by 4 bases, with 6 bases of the junction left unmatched. CDR1 is MNHEY, CDR2 SVGAGI, per germline. The CDR3 loop reads CASRPTGGKYNEQFF. The CDR3 region has the DNA TGTGCCAGCAGACCGACAGGGGGCAAATACAATGAGCAGTTCTTC.

The V and J genes are TRBV6-1 and TRBJ1-2, with 10 bases matching TRBD1. V lost 0 bases, J lost 4 bases, and 2 bases stayed unmatched. The CDR3 has 15 amino acids. Per germline, CDR1 MNHNS and CDR2 SASEGT. The CDR3 is CASSEARTGGYGYTF. DNA of the CDR3: TGTGCCAGCAGTGAAGCTCGGACAGGGGGCTATGGCTACACCTTC.

Worth noting for this clone: The sample has other DNA sequences that encode this CDR3 too. The rearrangement links TRBV30 to TRBJ2-3, with D perhaps TRBD2 (6 bases). Germline V gene lookup returns CDR1 GTSNPN and CDR2 SVGIG (reference sequence). The V and J ends lost 0 bases and 0 bases respectively, with 7 bases between them. CDR3 size: 14 residues. CDR3: CAWSVSGSTDTQYF. CDR3 DNA sequence: TGTGCCTGGAGTGTTAGCGGAAGCACAGATACGCAGTATTTT.

This chain uses TRBV30 with TRBJ2-1; weak D call: TRBD2 (7 bases). The CDR3 is 15 amino acids. Trimming left V 0 bases short and J 1 base short, with 10 bases between. Germline V CDR1 and CDR2: GTSNPN, SVGIG (reference sequence). Here the CDR3 reads CAWSVGGASYNEQFF. CDR3 coding DNA: TGTGCCTGGAGTGTTGGGGGGGCTTCCTACAATGAGCAGTTCTTC.

The chain has TRBV6-5 and TRBJ2-3, with 10 bases aligning to TRBD2. V dropped 2 bases and J dropped 3; count of bases not matched to a gene: 2. This CDR3 contains 15 residues. Germline V gene sequence: CDR1 MNHEY, CDR2 SVGAGI. The DNA for the CDR3 is TGTGCCAGCAGTTACGGAGCGGGGGGGACAGATACGCAGTATTTT. Protein: CASSYGAGGTDTQYF.

V is TRBV15 and J is TRBJ1-6; D is perhaps TRBD1 (5 bases). The germline V gene has CDR1 LNHNV and CDR2 YYDKDF (reference sequence). V shed 6 bases and J shed 5 bases, with 11 bases lying between them. The CDR3 is 14 residues long. The CDR3 DNA reads as TGTGCCACCAGAACCGACAGAAATAATTCACCCCTCCACTTT. It codes for CATRTDRNNSPLHF.

The V gene is TRBV27, the J gene TRBJ1-1, with a weak D call TRBD1 (6 bases). Trimming shortened V by 4 bases and J by 5 bases, and 17 bases separated the two germline ends. This CDR3 spans 15 amino acids. Germline CDR1 and CDR2: MNHEY and SMNVEV (reference sequence). CDR3 sequence reads: CASSSGQFQGTEAFF. Here the CDR3 DNA reads TGTGCCAGCAGTTCAGGACAGTTTCAAGGGACTGAAGCTTTCTTT.

The chain combines TRBV28 with TRBJ1-4; the match to TRBD1 covers 9 bases. CDR1 and CDR2 (germline): MDHEN, SYDVKM. CDR3 length: 15 residues. The V gene end was trimmed by 6 bases and the J gene end by 8 bases; junction bases not matched to a gene: 10. The CDR3 region is CASRLVQGAREKLFF. The CDR3 DNA sequence: TGTGCCAGCAGGCTTGTACAGGGGGCGAGGGAAAAACTGTTTTTT.

This clone was detected once. This chain uses TRBV21-1 with TRBJ1-2; TRBD1, the table's D call, lacks a check against the DNA. TRBV21-1 constitutes a pseudogene. This CDR3 has 17 residues. The CDR3 loop reads CASSKEVQAVANYGYTF. Here the CDR3 DNA reads TGTGCCAGCAGCAAAGAGGTCCAGGCAGTGGCTAACTATGGCTACACCTTC.

The gene calls are TRBV28 and TRBJ2-2, with D tentatively TRBD2 (5 bases). Germline CDR1 reads MDHEN; CDR2 reads SYDVKM. CDR3 length: 17 amino acids. V was pared by 2 bases and J by 2 bases, with 15 bases between. CDR3 DNA: TGTGCCAGCAGTTTAGCTGGGCAGACTATCAACACCGGGGAGCTGTTTTTT. The encoded protein is CASSLAGQTINTGELFF.

This chain uses TRBV21-1 with TRBJ1-2; TRBD1 is taken as the D call from the table, unchecked against the DNA. TRBV21-1 is designated a pseudogene. The CDR3 sequence is 17 residues long. The CDR3 spells CASSKRNRDRGRYGYTF. CDR3 nucleotides: TGTGCCAGCTCCAAAAGGAATCGGGACAGGGGACGCTATGGCTACACCTTC.

The J gene is TRBJ2-6, the V gene TRBV9; TRBD1 agrees at 7 bases. Germline V gene data show CDR1 as SGDLS and CDR2 as YYNGEE. J lost 2 bases, V lost 7 bases, and 9 bases had no gene match. The CDR3 is 16 residues long. The CDR3 reads CASARQGIAGANVLTF. CDR3 DNA: TGTGCCAGCGCCCGACAGGGAATCGCTGGGGCCAACGTCCTGACTTTC.

V and J are TRBV6-2 or TRBV6-3 and TRBJ2-1, with 8 nucleotides matching TRBD2. Germline lookup yields CDR1 MNHEY and CDR2 SVGEGT. The CDR3 is 12 residues long. V was pared by 2 bases and J by 14 bases, with 5 bases of the junction left unmatched. The CDR3, as DNA: TGTGCCAGCAGTTACGAGCGGGAGTATAAGTTCTTC. This encodes CASSYEREYKFF.

This rearrangement joins TRBV11-3 to TRBJ2-3; TRBD2 might be the D (7 bases). The V and J ends lost 5 bases and 1 base respectively, with 16 bases between them. The CDR3 runs 16 residues. The germline V gene encodes CDR1 SGHNT and CDR2 YENEEA. The CDR3 DNA reads as TGTGCCAGCAGCCACGCTAGAGGGGGGGGCACAGATACGCAGTATTTT. Translating gives CASSHARGGGTDTQYF.

The chain has TRBV10-2 and TRBJ1-2; TRBD1 is a possible D gene (5 bases). CDR3 size: 13 residues. The germline V gene encodes CDR1 WSHSY and CDR2 SAAADI. Trimming left V 7 bases short and J 7 bases short, with 16 bases between. The CDR3 region has the DNA TGCGCCAGCATCCAGCGGGGGGGGTTTGGCTACACCTTC. Translation gives CASIQRGGFGYTF.

The chain couples TRBV7-9 to TRBJ2-1, with a weak D call TRBD1 (6 bases). The CDR3 contains 15 residues. Per germline, CDR1 SEHNR and CDR2 FQNEAQ (reference sequence). Trimming stripped 1 base from V and 7 bases from J, with 14 bases between. The CDR3 coding sequence is TGTGCCAGCAGCTTAGGCAGGGGATATGCTAATGAGCAGTTCTTC. It yields the protein CASSLGRGYANEQFF. Looking up the rest from reference TRBV7-9 and TRBJ2-1 gives the full variable domain: DTGVSQNPRHKITKRGQNVTFRCDPISEHNRLYWYRQTLGQGPEFLTYFQNEAQLEKSRLLSDRFSAERPKGSFSTLEIQRTEQGDSAMYLCASSLGRGYANEQFFGPGTRLTVL.

This chain joins TRBV2 and TRBJ1-1; the D gene is possibly TRBD1 (5 bases). Germline V CDR1 and CDR2: SNHLY, FYNNEI. Trimming stripped 5 bases from V and 4 bases from J, with 14 bases between. CDR3 length: 14 amino acids. The CDR3 protein is CASSLGLLLTEAFF. DNA for the CDR3: TGTGCCAGCAGTTTGGGACTCCTCCTCACTGAAGCTTTCTTT.

The J gene is TRBJ2-1, the V gene TRBV5-1; 14 positions match TRBD2. The V and J ends lost 1 base and 8 bases, in that order; junction bases with no gene match: 5. The CDR3 consists of 16 residues. Germline CDR1 SGHRS, CDR2 YFSETQ. CDR3 bases: TGCGCCAGCAGCTTGTGGGGGACTAGCGGGGGCGATGAGCAGTTCTTC. This gives the protein CASSLWGTSGGDEQFF.

In its sample, this clone was seen once. The rearrangement uses TRBV12-3 or TRBV12-4 and TRBJ1-2, with 12 bases identical to TRBD1. The CDR3 has 13 amino acids. Germline trimming cut 7 bases from V and 8 bases from J; bases unmatched to any gene: 5. In nucleotides, the CDR3 is TGTGCCAGCAAACCCGGGACAGGGGGCGGCTACACCTTC. Translating gives CASKPGTGGGYTF.